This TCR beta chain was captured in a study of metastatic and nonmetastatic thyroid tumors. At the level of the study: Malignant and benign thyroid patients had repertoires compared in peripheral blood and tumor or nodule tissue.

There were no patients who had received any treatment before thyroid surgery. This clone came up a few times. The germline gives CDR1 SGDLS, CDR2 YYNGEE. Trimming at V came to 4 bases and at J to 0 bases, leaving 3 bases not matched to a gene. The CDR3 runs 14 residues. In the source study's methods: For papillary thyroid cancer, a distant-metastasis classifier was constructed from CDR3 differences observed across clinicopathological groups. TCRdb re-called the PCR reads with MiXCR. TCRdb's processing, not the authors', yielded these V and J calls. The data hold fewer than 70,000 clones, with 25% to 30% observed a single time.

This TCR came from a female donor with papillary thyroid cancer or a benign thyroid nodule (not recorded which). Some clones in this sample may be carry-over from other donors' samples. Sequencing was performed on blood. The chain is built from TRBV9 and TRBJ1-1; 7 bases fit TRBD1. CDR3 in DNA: TGTGCCAGCAGCCCGACAGGGATGAACACTGAAGCTTTCTTT. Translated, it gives CASSPTGMNTEAFF.